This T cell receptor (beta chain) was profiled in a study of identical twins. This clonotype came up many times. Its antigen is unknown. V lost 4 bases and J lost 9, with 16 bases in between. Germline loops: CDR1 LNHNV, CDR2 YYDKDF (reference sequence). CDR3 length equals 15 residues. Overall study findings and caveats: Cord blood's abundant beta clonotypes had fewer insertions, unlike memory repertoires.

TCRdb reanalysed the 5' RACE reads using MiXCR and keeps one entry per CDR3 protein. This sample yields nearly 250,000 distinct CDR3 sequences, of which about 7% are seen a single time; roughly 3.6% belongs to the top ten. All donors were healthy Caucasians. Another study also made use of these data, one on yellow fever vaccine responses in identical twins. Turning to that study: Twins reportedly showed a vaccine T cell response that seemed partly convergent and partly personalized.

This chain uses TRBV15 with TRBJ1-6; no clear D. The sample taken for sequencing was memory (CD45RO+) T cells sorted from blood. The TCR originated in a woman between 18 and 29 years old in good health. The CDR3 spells CATSKGNLLGSPLHF. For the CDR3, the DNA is TGTGCCACCAGCAAAGGGAACCTACTTGGTTCACCCCTCCACTTT.